This TCR beta chain was found in a study of T-cell memory formation after mild COVID-19. Study background: TCR clusters largely stayed donor specific. Study results and caveats: Clones shrinking between day 15 and 85 showed a balanced CD4/CD8 split, and those that grew later tilted toward CD4+.

Using its own MiXCR run on the 5' RACE reads, TCRdb lists one record per CDR3 protein. This table holds 140,000 to 150,000 distinct CDR3 sequences, almost 25% found once. This clonotype was counted only a few times. Its antigen is not known. The sequencing input was PBMCs or a T cell subset sorted from them (not recorded which). The receptor was derived from an adult woman who had mild COVID-19 (a few samples of this study predate the infection). Cell type and time point are not known.

CDR3 coding DNA: TGTGCCAGCAGTGAAGCGATTGAGGGACCCAAAAACATTCAGTACTTC. Translation gives CASSEAIEGPKNIQYF. The V gene is TRBV2, the J gene TRBJ2-4; D is tentatively TRBD1 or TRBD2 (5 bases each). V shed 0 bases and J shed 2 bases, with 11 bases lying between them. This CDR3 contains 16 residues. Germline V gives CDR1 SNHLY, CDR2 FYNNEI.